Many counts were recorded for the clone carrying this TCR beta chain. The CDR3 goes on 3 residues after the read ends, and that part is filled in from the germline J gene. Both groups were predominantly of Caucasian heritage. This sample is part of a study of T cell clonality in common variable immunodeficiency. The repertoire was sequenced with immunoSEQ multiplex PCR; TCRdb's copy has only in-frame clones and lacks some. The sample was found to contain about 35,000 clones, and every one recurs. This CDR3 spans 15 amino acids. CDR1 and CDR2 from the germline V gene are SGHRS and YFSETQ. V was trimmed by 3 bases and J by 10 bases, leaving 17 bases between them.

Input material: peripheral blood mononuclear cells. This rearrangement joins TRBV5-1 to TRBJ1-6; no firm D call. This clonotype was sampled from a person between 18 and 75 years old in good health. The CDR3 sequence: CASSSDGMRGSPLHF. CDR3 bases read: TGCGCCAGCAGCTCGGATGGAATGCGGGGATCACCC.